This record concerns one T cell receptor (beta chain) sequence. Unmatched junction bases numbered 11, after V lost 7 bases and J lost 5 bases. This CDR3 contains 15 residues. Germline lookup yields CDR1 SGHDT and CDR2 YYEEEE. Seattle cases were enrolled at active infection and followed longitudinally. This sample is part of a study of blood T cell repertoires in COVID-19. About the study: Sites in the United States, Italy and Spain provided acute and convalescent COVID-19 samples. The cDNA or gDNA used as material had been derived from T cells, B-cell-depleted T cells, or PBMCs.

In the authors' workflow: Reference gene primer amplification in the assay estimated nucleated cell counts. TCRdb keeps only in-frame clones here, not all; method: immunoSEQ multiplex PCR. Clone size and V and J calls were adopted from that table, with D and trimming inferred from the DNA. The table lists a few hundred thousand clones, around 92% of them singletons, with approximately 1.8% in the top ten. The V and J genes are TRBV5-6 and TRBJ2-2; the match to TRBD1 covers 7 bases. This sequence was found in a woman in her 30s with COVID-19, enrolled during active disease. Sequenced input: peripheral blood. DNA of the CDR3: TGTGCCAGCGGCCATAGGGGGCGAGGTACCGGGGAGCTGTTTTTT. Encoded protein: CASGHRGRGTGELFF.